Listed here is a single T cell receptor (beta chain). Antigen unknown. The data derive from a study of regulatory dendritic cells for organ transplantation. Whole-study results and caveats: Naive T cells showed high diversity, memory cells less, memory CD8+ least. Among resting subsets, memory CD8+ cells contained the most alloreactive clonotypes.

Here immunoSEQ multiplex PCR was the method, and the copy in TCRdb shows in-frame clones only, minus some. The repertoire holds around 12,000 clones, with roughly nine tenths as singletons. Sorted subsets were CFSE-labeled and cultured four to five days with allogeneic dendritic cells. FACS sorted CD4+ or CD8+ T cells into CD45RA+ naive and CD45RO+ memory. Germline CDR1 SGHTA, CDR2 FQGNSA. Trimming took 3 bases from V and 6 from J, leaving 9 bases between them. The CDR3 covers 12 residues. The chain couples TRBV7-2 to TRBJ2-7; D call uncertain. The material sequenced was naive CD8+ T cells from blood cultured with regulatory dendritic cells. The subset was: CD45RA+ naive T cells. The TCR comes from a human donor in good health. CDR3 amino acids: CASSLPPSEQYF. In DNA form, the CDR3 reads TGTGCCAGCAGCTTGCCCCCCTCCGAGCAGTACTTC.